Many counts were recorded for the clone carrying this T cell receptor (beta chain). The CDR3 has 14 amino acids. Germline-derived CDR1 and CDR2 are MNHEY and SVGAGI. The V and J ends lost 2 bases and 14 bases respectively, with 21 bases between them. The data were taken from a study of Graves' ophthalmopathy and Graves' hyperthyroidism. TCR beta CDR3 amplification used RNA transcripts. First-round RT-PCR employed HTBI primers, with a second-round multiplex PCR after it. TCRdb ran MiXCR on the multiplex PCR reads and lists one entry per CDR3 protein. The table includes 500,000 to 600,000 distinct CDR3 sequences, under 40% detected once.

The material sequenced was peripheral blood or thyroid tissue (not recorded which). The TCR sequence derives from an adult man with Graves' hyperthyroidism. The chain has TRBV6-5 and TRBJ1-1; D remains unclear. The DNA of the CDR3 is TGTGCCAGCAGTTACGACGCTGTTCTCCCAAGATTGTTCTTT. Translated, it gives CASSYDAVLPRLFF.